Listed below are T cell receptor beta chains from one sample, sequenced in a study of molecular identifiers for immune sequencing clone quantification. TCRdb re-derived calls from the PCR reads in MiXCR, one entry per CDR3 protein. The data show over 600,000 distinct CDR3 sequences, less than 20% seen once. Sequenced material: naive CD8+ T cells from blood, with Jurkat cell RNA spiked in. The receptor source for this set is a human donor in good health. Some libraries in this study had Jurkat cell RNA spiked in. CDR3s include the opening cysteine and the closing phenylalanine or tryptophan. Each record gives: CDR3 length, J gene, V gene, CDR3 protein.

len: 16
j_gene: TRBJ2-1
v_gene: TRBV7-3
CDR3aa: CASSSSGTRGYNEQFF

len: 12
j_gene: TRBJ2-7
v_gene: TRBV20-1
CDR3aa: CSARDIPYEQYF

len: 13
j_gene: TRBJ2-2
v_gene: TRBV4-3
CDR3aa: CASSHTGAGELFF

len: 16
j_gene: TRBJ1-1
v_gene: TRBV2
CDR3aa: CASSEGVRQGYTEAFF

len: 18
j_gene: TRBJ2-1
v_gene: TRBV7-2
CDR3aa: CASSLALAGGLKYNEQFF

len: 16
j_gene: TRBJ2-1
v_gene: TRBV7-6
CDR3aa: CASSREAASSYNEQFF

len: 15
j_gene: TRBJ2-2
v_gene: TRBV5-1
CDR3aa: CASSEDLIVLGELFF

len: 15
j_gene: TRBJ2-7
v_gene: TRBV4-1
CDR3aa: CASSQESRTPYEQYF

len: 15
j_gene: TRBJ2-3
v_gene: TRBV4-3
CDR3aa: CASSPRQGNTDTQYF

len: 16
j_gene: TRBJ2-3
v_gene: TRBV7-9
CDR3aa: CASSLDAGEGTDTQYF